Following are 18 T cell receptor beta chains from one sample sequenced in a study of control samples from healthy donors and cancer patients. Sequenced by immunoSEQ multiplex PCR; TCRdb stores in-frame clones only, minus some. Among 150,000 to 180,000 clones listed, approximately 93% were seen once. Specimen: blood. These receptors were taken from a man aged 40-49 years in good health.

This rearrangement joins TRBV18 to TRBJ1-2; D unresolved. The germline V gene encodes CDR1 KGHSH and CDR2 LQKENI. The ends were cut back, 2 bases at V and 4 bases at J, with 8 bases in the middle. The CDR3 covers 13 residues. CDR3 coding DNA: TGTGCCAGCTCACCAACAGAAACCTATGGCTACACCTTC. Translation gives CASSPTETYGYTF.

The rearrangement links TRBV27 to TRBJ2-7; 7 nucleotides line up with TRBD1. The trim removed 3 bases at V and 3 bases at J, leaving 8 bases unmatched. Germline V lookup: CDR1 MNHEY, CDR2 SMNVEV (reference sequence). This CDR3 is built from 15 residues. CDR3 DNA sequence: TGTGCCAGCAGTTTCTCTCGGACAGGAATCTACGAGCAGTACTTC. Protein: CASSFSRTGIYEQYF.

The rearrangement uses TRBV2 and TRBJ2-3, with 7 bases matching TRBD2. Trimming cost V 11 bases and J 6 bases; bases outside gene matches: 14. CDR3 size: 14 residues. Germline CDR1 SNHLY, CDR2 FYNNEI. For the CDR3, the DNA is TGTGCCGGCCGATTGACTAGCCCCGCCGATACGCAGTATTTT. This sequence encodes CAGRLTSPADTQYF.

This chain uses TRBV6-1 with TRBJ1-2, with a tentative D call TRBD1 (5 bases). The CDR3 covers 15 residues. V was clipped by 2 bases and J by 7 bases, with 17 bases between them. Germline CDR1 MNHNS, CDR2 SASEGT. The CDR3: CASSEKTGTSGGYTF. The CDR3 bases are TGTGCCAGCAGTGAAAAAACCGGGACCTCCGGTGGCTACACCTTC.

The chain is built from TRBV2 and TRBJ1-4; D is ambiguous. CDR3 size: 13 residues. Trimming took off 4 bases at V and 7 bases at J, with 10 bases between the two ends. Germline CDR1 reads SNHLY; CDR2 reads FYNNEI. CDR3 coding DNA: TGTGCCAGCAGTGGGCGCCGGGGTGAAAAACTGTTTTTT. Protein sequence: CASSGRRGEKLFF.

The CDR3, as DNA: TGTGCCAGCAGCTTAGTGTTGGGGCAGATCACCGGGGAGCTGTTTTTT. Its translation: CASSLVLGQITGELFF. This chain uses TRBV11-2 with TRBJ2-2; possibly TRBD1 for D (5 bases). The CDR3 length is 16 residues. V lost 1 base and J lost 4, with 13 bases in between. Germline values: CDR1 SGHAT, CDR2 FQNNGV.

This clone was counted a single time. The chain joins TRBV3-1 (or the pseudogene TRBV3-2) to TRBJ1-2; D is undetermined. Germline lookup yields CDR1 LGHDT and CDR2 YNNKEL (reference sequence). The CDR3 extends over 14 amino acids. The ends were cut back, 0 bases at V and 3 bases at J, with 8 bases in the middle. CDR3 region: CASSQDRRDYGYTF. DNA for the CDR3: TGTGCCAGCAGCCAAGACAGGAGGGACTATGGCTACACCTTC.

This rearrangement joins TRBV5-1 to TRBJ2-3; D call uncertain. The germline V gene has CDR1 SGHRS and CDR2 YFSETQ. This CDR3 is built from 12 residues. Trimming stripped 3 bases from V and 3 bases from J, with 5 bases between. The CDR3 sequence is CASSYTTDTQYF. The CDR3 DNA reads TGCGCCAGCAGCTATACAACAGATACGCAGTATTTT.

The J gene is TRBJ1-5, the V gene TRBV11-2; D not resolved. The CDR3 covers 14 residues. With 1 base removed from V and 0 bases from J, the gap between germline ends came to 4 bases. Germline CDR1 is SGHAT and CDR2 is FQNNGV. CDR3 in DNA: TGTGCCAGCAGCTTAGCAGATAGCAATCAGCCCCAGCATTTT. Translation: CASSLADSNQPQHF.

J is TRBJ1-2 and V is TRBV2, with a weak D call TRBD1 (5 bases). CDR1 is SNHLY and CDR2 is FYNNEI in the germline V gene. The CDR3 extends over 14 amino acids. Trimming took off 6 bases at V and 2 bases at J, with 13 bases between the two ends. The CDR3 coding sequence is TGTGCCAGCAGAGACCAAGGGGCGAACTATGGCTACACCTTC. This gives the protein CASRDQGANYGYTF.

The chain employs TRBV6-5 and TRBJ1-1; the match to TRBD1 covers 7 bases. J was trimmed by 2 bases and V by 6 bases; bases with no gene match: 6. From germline, CDR1 is MNHEY and CDR2 SVGAGI. This CDR3 comprises 14 residues. The CDR3 reads CASSPDRANTEAFF. The CDR3 DNA is TGTGCCAGCAGCCCCGACAGGGCAAACACTGAAGCTTTCTTT.

This chain links TRBV5-1 with TRBJ1-1; D call uncertain. CDR1 is SGHRS, CDR2 YFSETQ, per germline. V gave up 0 bases and J gave up 13 bases, with 22 bases separating them. The CDR3 has 15 residues. The DNA for the CDR3 is TGCGCCAGCAGCTTGGAGTCAGCCAGTGGCCCAAATCGTTTCTTT. Protein sequence: CASSLESASGPNRFF.

This chain connects TRBV6-2 or TRBV6-3 to TRBJ1-5; D unresolved. V lost 5 bases and J lost 5, with 13 bases in between. Germline CDR1 MNHEY, CDR2 SVGEGT. The CDR3 extends over 14 amino acids. This CDR3 reads CASSPLQLDQPQHF. CDR3 coding DNA: TGTGCCAGCAGTCCACTCCAACTTGATCAGCCCCAGCATTTT.

The chain joins TRBV29-1 to TRBJ1-2, with TRBD1 as a possible D gene (5 bases). The CDR3 covers 15 residues. CDR1 and CDR2 from the germline V gene are SQVTM and ANQGSEA. CDR3 protein: CTLFRGGYSNYGYTF. DNA for the CDR3: TGCACCCTGTTTCGGGGGGGGTACTCTAACTATGGCTACACCTTC.

The CDR3 spells CASSSASNSNQPQHF. CDR3 DNA sequence: TGTGCCAGCAGTTCGGCAAGTAATAGCAATCAGCCCCAGCATTTT. This chain joins TRBV27 and TRBJ1-5; D is unresolved. V shed 4 bases and J shed 0 bases, with 10 bases lying between them. The CDR3 runs to 15 residues. CDR1 is MNHEY and CDR2 is SMNVEV in the germline V gene (reference sequence).

The gene calls are TRBV28 and TRBJ1-2; 7 bases fit TRBD1. Looked up from germline, CDR1 is MDHEN and CDR2 is SYDVKM. V lost 6 bases, J lost 2 bases, and 3 bases stayed unmatched. The CDR3 totals 13 residues. The chain's CDR3 is CASRGQLNYGYTF. In nucleotides, the CDR3 is TGTGCCAGCAGGGGACAGCTGAACTATGGCTACACCTTC.

The chain is built from TRBV11-2 and TRBJ1-3; D is undetermined. Looked up from germline, CDR1 is SGHAT and CDR2 is FQNNGV. This CDR3 comprises 15 residues. Trimming stripped 0 bases from V and 0 bases from J, with 6 bases between. CDR3 residues: CASSLEGSSGNTIYF. The CDR3 DNA follows: TGTGCCAGCAGCTTAGAGGGGAGCTCTGGAAACACCATATATTTT.

This chain links TRBV19 with TRBJ2-1; no definite D call. The CDR3 runs to 16 residues. V was trimmed by 5 bases and J by 0 bases, leaving 14 bases between them. Germline V gene lookup returns CDR1 LNHDA and CDR2 SQIVND (reference sequence). CDR3 amino acids: CASSEGRLSSYNEQFF. For the CDR3, the DNA is TGTGCCAGTAGTGAAGGACGCCTGAGCTCCTACAATGAGCAGTTCTTC.